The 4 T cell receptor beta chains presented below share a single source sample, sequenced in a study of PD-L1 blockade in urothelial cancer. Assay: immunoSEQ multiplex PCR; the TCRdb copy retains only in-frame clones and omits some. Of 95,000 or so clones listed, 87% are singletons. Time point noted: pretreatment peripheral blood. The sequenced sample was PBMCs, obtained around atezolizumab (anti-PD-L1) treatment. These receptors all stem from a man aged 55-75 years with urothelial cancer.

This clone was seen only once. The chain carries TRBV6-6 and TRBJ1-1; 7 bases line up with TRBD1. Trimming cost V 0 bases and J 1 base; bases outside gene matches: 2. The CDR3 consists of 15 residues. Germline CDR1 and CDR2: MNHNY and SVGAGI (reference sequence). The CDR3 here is CASSYSGQWNTEAFF. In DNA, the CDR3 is TGTGCCAGCAGTTACTCGGGACAGTGGAACACTGAAGCTTTCTTT.

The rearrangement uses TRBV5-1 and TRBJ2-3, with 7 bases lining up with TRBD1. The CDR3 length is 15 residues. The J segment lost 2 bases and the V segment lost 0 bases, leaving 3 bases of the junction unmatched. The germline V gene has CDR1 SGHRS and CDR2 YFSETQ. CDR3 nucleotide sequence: TGCGCCAGCAGCTTGGGGGGACAGTTCACAGATACGCAGTATTTT. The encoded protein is CASSLGGQFTDTQYF.

The CDR3 bases are TGCGCCAGCAGCTCAGGACTAGCGGCTACTTACGAGCAGTACTTC. Residues: CASSSGLAATYEQYF. The chain recombines TRBV5-1 with TRBJ2-7, with 10 bases matching TRBD2. This CDR3 comprises 15 residues. The ends lost 3 bases at V and 4 bases at J; junction bases unmatched: 7. The V gene's germline CDR1 is SGHRS and CDR2 YFSETQ.

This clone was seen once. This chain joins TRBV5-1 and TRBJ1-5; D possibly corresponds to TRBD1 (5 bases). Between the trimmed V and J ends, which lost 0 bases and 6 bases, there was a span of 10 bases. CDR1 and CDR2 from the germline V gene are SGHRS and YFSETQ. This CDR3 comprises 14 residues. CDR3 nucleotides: TGCGCCAGCAGCTTGGCCCCAGGGCCTCAGCCCCAGCATTTT. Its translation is CASSLAPGPQPQHF.